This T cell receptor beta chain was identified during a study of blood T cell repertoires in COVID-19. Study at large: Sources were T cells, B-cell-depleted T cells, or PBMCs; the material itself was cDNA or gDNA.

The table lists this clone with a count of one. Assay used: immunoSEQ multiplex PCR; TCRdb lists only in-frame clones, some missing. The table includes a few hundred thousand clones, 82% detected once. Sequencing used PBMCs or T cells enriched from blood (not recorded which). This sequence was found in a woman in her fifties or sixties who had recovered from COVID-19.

As DNA, the CDR3 is TGTGCCAGCAGCTTAGGGGGCAGCTCTAACTATGGCTACACCTTC. Translating it yields CASSLGGSSNYGYTF. V is TRBV7-8 and J is TRBJ1-2; a possible D gene is TRBD1 (5 bases). Trimming removed 1 base at V and 0 bases at J, with 9 bases between. This CDR3 has 15 residues. Germline V CDR1 and CDR2: SGHVS, FQNEAQ.